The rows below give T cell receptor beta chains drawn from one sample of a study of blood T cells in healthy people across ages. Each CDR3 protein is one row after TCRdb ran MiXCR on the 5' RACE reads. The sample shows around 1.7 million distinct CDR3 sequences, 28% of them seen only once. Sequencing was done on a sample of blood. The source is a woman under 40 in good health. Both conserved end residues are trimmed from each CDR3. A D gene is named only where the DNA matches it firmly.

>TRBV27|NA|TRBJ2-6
ASSPLRTNVLT
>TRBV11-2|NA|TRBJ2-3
ASSSSQGVGTDTQY
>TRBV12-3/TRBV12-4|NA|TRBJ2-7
ASSFGPGHRYEQY
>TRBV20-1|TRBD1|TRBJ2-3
SARTGSTDTQY
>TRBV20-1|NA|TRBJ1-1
SARGWRTENTEAF
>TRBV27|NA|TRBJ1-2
ASSSYSDGYT
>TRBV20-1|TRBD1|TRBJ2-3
SATSGGQDTQY
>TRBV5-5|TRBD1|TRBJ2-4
ASSLGQGLAKNIQY
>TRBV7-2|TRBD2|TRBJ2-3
ASSPTSGGHDTLY
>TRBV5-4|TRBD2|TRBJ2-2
ASKALFGTSGGPTGTGELF
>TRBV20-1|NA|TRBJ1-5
SATPRGRGDQPQH
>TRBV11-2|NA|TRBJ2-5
ASTILPETQY
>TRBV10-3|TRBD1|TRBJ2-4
AISDYGTGGSIQY
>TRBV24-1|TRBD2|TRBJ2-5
ATSEGLAGAQETQY
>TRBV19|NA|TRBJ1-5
ASSIGRTGNQPQH
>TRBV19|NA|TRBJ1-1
ASSMTGSSFTEAF
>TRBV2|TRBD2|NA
ASETLQGLAGGAEQY
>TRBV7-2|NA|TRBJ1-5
ASSWYANQPQH
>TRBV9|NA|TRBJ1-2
ASSVGVGSYGYT
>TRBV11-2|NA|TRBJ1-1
ASSLEPQDEAF
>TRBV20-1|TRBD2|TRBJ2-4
SARDPGLAVKNIQY
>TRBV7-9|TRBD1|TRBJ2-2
ASSTGVIATGELF
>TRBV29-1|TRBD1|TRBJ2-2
SVETGATGELF
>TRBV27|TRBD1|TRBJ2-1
ASSLWGTGGEF
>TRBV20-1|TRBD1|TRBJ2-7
SARDRDRGTYEQY
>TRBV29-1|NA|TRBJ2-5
SVEEMGRGETQY
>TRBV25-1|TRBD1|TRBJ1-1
ASSFRGQGNTEAF
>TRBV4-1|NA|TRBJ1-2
ASSRGTEMKGYT
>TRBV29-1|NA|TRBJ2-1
SVGGFRGSYNEQF
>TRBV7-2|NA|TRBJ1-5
ASSLGRGIQQPQH
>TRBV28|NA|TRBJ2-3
ASGDTQY
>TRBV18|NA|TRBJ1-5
ASQMAGAPNQPQH
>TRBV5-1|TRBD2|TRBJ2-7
ASSLALAGLVNEQY
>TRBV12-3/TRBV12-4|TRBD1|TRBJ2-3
ASSRAGGVDTQY
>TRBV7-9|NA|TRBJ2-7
TSSQSDEQY
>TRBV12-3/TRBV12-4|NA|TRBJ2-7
ASSFRGVTYEQY
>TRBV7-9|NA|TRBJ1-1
ASSPQGSEGEAF
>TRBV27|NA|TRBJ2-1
ASTASSSYNEQF
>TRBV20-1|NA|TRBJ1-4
SARRPNEKLF
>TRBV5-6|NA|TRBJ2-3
ASCSVGVGTDTQY
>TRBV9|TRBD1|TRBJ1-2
ASTGQGRGYGYT